The rows below give T cell receptor beta chains drawn from one sample of a study of blood T cell repertoires in COVID-19. Sequencing used immunoSEQ multiplex PCR; TCRdb keeps in-frame clones, though not all of them. The repertoire includes 50,000 to 65,000 clones, 75% to 90% of them detected once, and over 1% sits in the top ten. Input material: peripheral blood. The origin of the receptors is a man in his fifties or sixties with acute or convalescent COVID-19. The CDR3 runs from the conserved cysteine through the conserved F or W. Fields, in order: V gene, D gene, clone size, J gene, CDR3 DNA, CDR3 protein. D genes are given only for firm matches. Only part of the rows carry a size: once, few, many, or a class if the clone is expanded.

TRBV3-1/TRBV3-2	TRBD1	.	TRBJ2-2	TGTGCCAGCAGATCAACAGGGGGGCGGACCGGGGAGCTGTTTTTT	CASRSTGGRTGELFF
TRBV19	TRBD1	once	TRBJ1-1	TGTGCCAGTAGTATGGGCAGGGGGATCACTGAAGCTTTCTTT	CASSMGRGITEAFF
TRBV4-2	.	.	TRBJ1-3	TGTGCCAGCAGCCAAGACTCGGGACTCTCTGGAAACACCATATATTTT	CASSQDSGLSGNTIYF
TRBV6-5	.	.	TRBJ2-2	TGTGCCAGCAGTTACGATCGGAAAGCGACCGGGGAGCTGTTTTTT	CASSYDRKATGELFF
TRBV2	.	few	TRBJ1-5	TGTGCCAGCAGGCCTGACATTAATCAGCCCCAGCATTTT	CASRPDINQPQHF
TRBV9	TRBD1	.	TRBJ1-3	TGTGCCAGCAGCGGAACAGGGGTTTCTGGAAACACCATATATTTT	CASSGTGVSGNTIYF
TRBV29-1	TRBD2	.	TRBJ2-2	TGCAGCGTTGGAGGACTAGCGGGCGGGGAGCTGTTTTTT	CSVGGLAGGELFF
TRBV3-1/TRBV3-2	.	.	TRBJ1-1	TGTGCCAGCAGCCAAGCAGGGAACACTGAAGCTTTCTTT	CASSQAGNTEAFF
TRBV28	.	.	TRBJ1-2	TGTGCCAGCAGTTTTCCTCAGTATGGCTACACCTTC	CASSFPQYGYTF
TRBV29-1	.	.	TRBJ2-7	TGCAGCGTTGACGGGGTCCACGAGCAGTACTTC	CSVDGVHEQYF
TRBV7-2	.	.	TRBJ1-6	TGTGCCAGCAGCACTTACAGTGGACTTAATTCACCCCTCCACTTT	CASSTYSGLNSPLHF
TRBV7-2	TRBD2	.	TRBJ2-5	TGTGCCAGCAGCTTAGTTTTTTCTAGCGGAGTAGAAGAGACCCAGTACTTC	CASSLVFSSGVEETQYF
TRBV6-2/TRBV6-3	.	.	TRBJ2-5	TGTGCCAGCAGTTACGTCGGCGGGATAGGATCGGAGACCCAGTACTTC	CASSYVGGIGSETQYF
TRBV7-7	TRBD2	.	TRBJ2-5	TGTGCTAGCAGCCCTGGACTAGTAGAGACCCAGTACTTC	CASSPGLVETQYF
TRBV5-1	TRBD1	.	TRBJ2-4	TGCGCCAGCAGCTGGGGACAGTCACCTAACATTCAGTACTTC	CASSWGQSPNIQYF
TRBV11-1	.	.	TRBJ2-2	TGTGCCAGTGGGGGGGCGCTAAGGAACACCGGGGAGCTGTTTTTT	CASGGALRNTGELFF
TRBV7-9	TRBD1	.	TRBJ2-7	TGTGCCAGCAGCTTAGCCGCGACAGGGTCCTCCTACGAGCAGTACTTC	CASSLAATGSSYEQYF
TRBV2	TRBD1	.	TRBJ1-1	TGTGCCAGCAGACCCACCCCGGGACAGGTGAACACTGAAGCTTTCTTT	CASRPTPGQVNTEAFF
TRBV19	TRBD2	.	TRBJ2-5	TGTGCCAGTAGTGATACGGGACTAGCGAAAGAGACCCAGTACTTC	CASSDTGLAKETQYF
TRBV15	TRBD1	.	TRBJ1-1	TGTGCCACCAGCAGAATCCGGACAGGGCCGAACACTGAAGCTTTCTTT	CATSRIRTGPNTEAFF
TRBV5-1	TRBD2	once	TRBJ2-5	TGCGCCAGCAGTTGGGAGGGCGACACAGAGACCCAGTACTTC	CASSWEGDTETQYF
TRBV9	TRBD1	.	TRBJ2-5	TGTGCCAGCAGCGTCCGACAGGGGGCGTTGGAGACCCAGTACTTC	CASSVRQGALETQYF